Here is one T cell receptor (beta chain) with its context. As yet, its antigen is unknown. Germline V gives CDR1 SQVTM, CDR2 ANQGSEA. There are 13 residues in the CDR3. Trimming shortened V by 7 bases and J by 7 bases, and 19 bases separated the two germline ends. Clones were read by immunoSEQ multiplex PCR, and TCRdb kept only the in-frame ones, dropping some. This table has 80,000 or so clones, over 80% appearing once. This specimen belongs to a study of graft-versus-host responses after intestinal transplantation. Notes on the study in general: GvH clones surfaced in recipient marrow, some emerging earlier in ileum or blood.

This rearrangement joins TRBV29-1 to TRBJ1-1; possibly TRBD1 for D (6 bases). The specimen comprised PBMCs, sampled 98 days after intestinal transplantation. The receptor was isolated from a human patient who received an intestinal transplant, so some T cells may come from the graft donor. In DNA, the CDR3 is TGCAGCGCCGAGCGGACAGAGGGCTTTGAAGCTTTCTTT. Protein product: CSAERTEGFEAFF.